The 16 T cell receptor beta chains in this list originate from one sample, sequenced in a study of blood T cell repertoires in COVID-19. TCRdb's copy holds only in-frame clones and misses some; the assay was immunoSEQ multiplex PCR. The table shows about 64,000 clones, with 70% to 90% occurring only once. Sequences were obtained from peripheral blood. The receptors derive from a man over 45 with active COVID-19.

This sequence joins TRBV6-1 and TRBJ2-3; 9 bases align to TRBD2. Germline V CDR1 and CDR2: MNHNS, SASEGT. Trimming took 2 bases from V and 7 from J; bases not matched to a gene: 1. CDR3 length equals 13 residues. CDR3 DNA sequence: TGTGCCAGCAGTGAAAGCGGGAGGAATACGCAGTATTTT. Protein product: CASSESGRNTQYF.

This sequence joins TRBV7-3 and TRBJ2-1, with D uncertain. V shed 2 bases and J shed 8 bases, with 16 bases lying between them. This CDR3 contains 15 residues. CDR1 and CDR2 from the germline V gene are SGHTA and FQGTGA. CDR3 nucleotide sequence: TGTGCCAGCAGCTTAGCTCCGGTAGGAGACGATGAGCAGTTCTTC. Residues: CASSLAPVGDDEQFF.

The J gene is TRBJ1-4, the V gene TRBV6-5; TRBD1 aligns across 7 bases. This CDR3 region has 13 residues. J gave up 8 bases and V 6 bases, and 6 bases lay outside the gene matches. Germline V gives CDR1 MNHEY, CDR2 SVGAGI. The DNA for the CDR3 is TGTGCCAGCAGACGTACAGGGGTAGAAAAACTGTTTTTT. It codes for CASRRTGVEKLFF.

V usage is TRBV27 and J usage is TRBJ2-6, with 10 bases fitting TRBD1. The CDR3 spans 16 residues. Trimming cost V 6 bases and J 0 bases; bases outside gene matches: 2. Germline CDR1 MNHEY, CDR2 SMNVEV (reference sequence). CDR3: CASRRQGASGANVLTF. The CDR3 region has the DNA TGTGCCAGCAGAAGACAGGGGGCCTCTGGGGCCAACGTCCTGACTTTC.

For this clone: A junction end diverges from the germline sequence, so it may reflect a read error. The chain uses TRBV7-2 and TRBJ1-3, with D tentatively TRBD1 (6 bases). The CDR3 totals 16 residues. The germline gives CDR1 SGHTA, CDR2 FQGNSA. The CDR3 region is CASSLAWTASGNTIYF. The CDR3 DNA sequence: TGTGCCAGCAGCCTAGCGTGGACAGCCTCTGGAAACACCATATATTTT.

V gene TRBV2 combines with J gene TRBJ2-3; TRBD1 matches 7 bases. The CDR3 has 15 amino acids. The germline V gene encodes CDR1 SNHLY and CDR2 FYNNEI. J lost 1 base, V lost 7 bases, and 8 bases had no gene match. The CDR3 spells CASMTGKVRTDTQYF. DNA of the CDR3: TGTGCCAGCATGACAGGGAAGGTGCGCACAGATACGCAGTATTTT.

V is TRBV19 and J is TRBJ2-3; D is ambiguous. V was clipped by 5 bases and J by 7 bases, with 16 bases between them. This CDR3 has 14 amino acids. In germline, CDR1 is LNHDA, CDR2 SQIVND (reference sequence). The CDR3 region is CASSVHHEENTQYF. The CDR3 nucleotides read TGTGCCAGTAGTGTACACCACGAGGAAAATACGCAGTATTTT.

The V call is TRBV6-1, the J call TRBJ1-5, with D possibly matching TRBD1 (5 bases). The CDR3 loop spans 18 amino acids. Trimming removed 4 bases from V and 0 bases from J, with 19 bases in between. Germline loops: CDR1 MNHNS, CDR2 SASEGT. The CDR3 protein is CASSGLMGGPDSNQPQHF. For the CDR3, the DNA is TGTGCCAGCAGTGGCCTCATGGGGGGACCGGATAGCAATCAGCCCCAGCATTTT.

This chain links TRBV28 with TRBJ1-6; D perhaps matches TRBD1 (6 bases). From germline, CDR1 is MDHEN and CDR2 SYDVKM. The CDR3 extends over 16 amino acids. V lost 6 bases and J 5 bases, leaving 17 bases between the germline ends. The CDR3 protein is CASRPRGRGNNSPLHF. CDR3 bases: TGTGCCAGCAGGCCTAGGGGCAGGGGCAATAATTCACCCCTCCACTTT.

This sequence joins TRBV12-3 or TRBV12-4 and TRBJ1-6, with D maybe TRBD1 (5 bases). The CDR3 loop spans 13 amino acids. The ends were cut back, 3 bases at V and 5 bases at J, with 5 bases in the middle. This CDR3 is CASSLTDNSPLHF. The CDR3 nucleotides read TGTGCCAGCAGTTTGACAGATAATTCACCCCTCCACTTT.

The rearrangement uses TRBV19 and TRBJ1-6; the D is unclear. V lost 7 bases to trimming and J lost 7 bases, with 14 bases between them. The CDR3 has 14 amino acids. Germline assignment: CDR1 LNHDA and CDR2 SQIVND (reference sequence). CDR3 residues: CASISRERNSPLHF. The CDR3 DNA reads as TGTGCCAGTATTAGCCGGGAACGGAATTCACCCCTCCACTTT.

The CDR3 spells CASSQGGLSNEQYF. The CDR3 coding sequence is TGCGCCAGCAGCCAAGGAGGACTATCCAACGAGCAGTACTTC. This chain uses TRBV4-1 with TRBJ2-7; a weak D match, TRBD2 (6 bases). The CDR3 covers 14 residues. V gave up 1 base and J gave up 5 bases, with 12 bases separating them. Germline assignment: CDR1 MGHRA and CDR2 YSYEKL.

The rearrangement joins TRBV3-1 (or the pseudogene TRBV3-2) to TRBJ2-1, with 13 bases lining up with TRBD2. Trimming cost V 1 base and J 7 bases; bases outside gene matches: 7. The CDR3 sequence is 17 residues long. Germline V gives CDR1 LGHDT, CDR2 YNNKEL (reference sequence). The CDR3 bases are TGTGCCAGCAGCCAAGGATGGGGGACTAGCGGGAATAATGAGCAGTTCTTC. It codes for CASSQGWGTSGNNEQFF.

The chain is built from TRBV7-3 and TRBJ1-5, with a possible D match to TRBD1 (5 bases). With 5 bases removed from V and 7 bases from J, the gap between germline ends came to 15 bases. The CDR3 consists of 14 residues. Germline loops: CDR1 SGHTA, CDR2 FQGTGA. CDR3 protein: CASSTQPGDQPQHF. In nucleotides, the CDR3 is TGTGCCAGCAGCACACAGCCGGGGGACCAGCCCCAGCATTTT.

The chain carries TRBV5-1 and TRBJ2-7; tentative D call: TRBD2 (5 bases). CDR3 length: 13 amino acids. The germline V and J ends were trimmed by 0 bases and 6 bases, with 10 bases remaining between them. The germline gives CDR1 SGHRS, CDR2 YFSETQ. CDR3 DNA: TGCGCCAGCAGCTTGGTGGGCGGGCTCGAGCAGTACTTC. Its translation: CASSLVGGLEQYF.

The chain links TRBV19 to TRBJ1-2; 7 nucleotides align to TRBD1. Unmatched junction bases numbered 4, after V lost 9 bases and J lost 3 bases. This CDR3 spans 12 amino acids. The germline CDR1 and CDR2 sequences are LNHDA and SQIVND (reference sequence). The CDR3 protein is CASCDRDYGYTF. Here the CDR3 DNA reads TGTGCCAGCTGTGACAGGGACTATGGCTACACCTTC.